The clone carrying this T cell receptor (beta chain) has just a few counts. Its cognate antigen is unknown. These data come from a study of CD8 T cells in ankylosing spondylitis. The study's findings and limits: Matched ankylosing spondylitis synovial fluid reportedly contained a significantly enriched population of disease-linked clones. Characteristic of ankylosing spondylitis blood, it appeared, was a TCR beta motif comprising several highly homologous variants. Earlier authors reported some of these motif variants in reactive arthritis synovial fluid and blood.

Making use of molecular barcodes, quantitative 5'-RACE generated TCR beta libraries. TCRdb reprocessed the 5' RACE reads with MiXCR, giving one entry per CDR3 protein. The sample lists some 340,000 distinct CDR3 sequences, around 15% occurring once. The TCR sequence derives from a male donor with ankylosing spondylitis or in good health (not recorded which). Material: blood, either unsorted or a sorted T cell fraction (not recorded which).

In DNA form, the CDR3 reads TGTGCCTGGAAGCAGAACACTGAAGCTTTCTTT. Its translation: CAWKQNTEAFF. The rearrangement joins TRBV30 to TRBJ1-1; unclear D gene. Germline CDR1 reads GTSNPN; CDR2 reads SVGIG (reference sequence). Trimming pared 4 bases from V and 1 base from J, leaving 4 bases between. The CDR3 is 11 residues long.